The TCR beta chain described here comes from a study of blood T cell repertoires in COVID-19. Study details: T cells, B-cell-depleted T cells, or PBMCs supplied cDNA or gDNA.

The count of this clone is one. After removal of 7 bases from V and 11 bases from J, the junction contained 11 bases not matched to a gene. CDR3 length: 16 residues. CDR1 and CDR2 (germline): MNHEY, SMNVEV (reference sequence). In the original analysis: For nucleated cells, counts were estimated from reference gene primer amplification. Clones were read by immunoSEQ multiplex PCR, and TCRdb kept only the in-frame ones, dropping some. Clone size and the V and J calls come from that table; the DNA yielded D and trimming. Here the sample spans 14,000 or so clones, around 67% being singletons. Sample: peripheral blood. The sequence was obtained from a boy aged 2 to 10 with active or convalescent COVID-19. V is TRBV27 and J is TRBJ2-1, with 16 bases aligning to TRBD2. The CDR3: CASTPGLAGGRNQQFF. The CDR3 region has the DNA TGTGCCAGCACTCCGGGACTAGCGGGAGGGCGAAATCAGCAGTTCTTC.